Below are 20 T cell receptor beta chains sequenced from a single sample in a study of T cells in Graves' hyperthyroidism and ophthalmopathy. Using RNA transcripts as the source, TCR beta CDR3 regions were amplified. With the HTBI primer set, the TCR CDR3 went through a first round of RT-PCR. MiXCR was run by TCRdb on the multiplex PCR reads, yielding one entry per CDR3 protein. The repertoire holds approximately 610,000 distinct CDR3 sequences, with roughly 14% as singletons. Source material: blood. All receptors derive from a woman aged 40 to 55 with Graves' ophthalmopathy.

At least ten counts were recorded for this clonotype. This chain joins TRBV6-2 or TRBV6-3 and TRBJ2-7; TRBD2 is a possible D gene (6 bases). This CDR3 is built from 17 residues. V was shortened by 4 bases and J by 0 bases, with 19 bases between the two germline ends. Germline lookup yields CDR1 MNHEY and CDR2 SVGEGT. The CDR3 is CASSFASSSANSYEQYF. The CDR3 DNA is TGTGCCAGCAGTTTCGCCTCTTCTAGCGCAAACTCCTACGAGCAGTACTTC.

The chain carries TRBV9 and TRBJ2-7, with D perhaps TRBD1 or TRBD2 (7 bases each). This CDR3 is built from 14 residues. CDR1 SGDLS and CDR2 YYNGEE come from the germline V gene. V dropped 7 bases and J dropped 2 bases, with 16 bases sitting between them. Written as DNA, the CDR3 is TGTGCCAGCTCCTCAGGGGGGGTCACCTACGAGCAGTACTTC. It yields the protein CASSSGGVTYEQYF.

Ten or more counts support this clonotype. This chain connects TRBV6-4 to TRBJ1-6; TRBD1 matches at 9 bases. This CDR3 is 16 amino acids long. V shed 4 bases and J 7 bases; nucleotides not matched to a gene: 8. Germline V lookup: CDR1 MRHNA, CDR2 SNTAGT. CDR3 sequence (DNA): TGTGCCAGCAGTGGGGGGAACAGGGGGCTGAATTCACCCCTCCACTTT. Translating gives CASSGGNRGLNSPLHF.

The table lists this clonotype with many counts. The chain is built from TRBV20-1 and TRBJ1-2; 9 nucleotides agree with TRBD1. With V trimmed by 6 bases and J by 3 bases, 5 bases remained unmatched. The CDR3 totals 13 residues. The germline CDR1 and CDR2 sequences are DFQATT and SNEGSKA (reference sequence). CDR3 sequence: CSAGTGRDYGYTF. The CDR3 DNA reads TGCAGTGCCGGGACAGGGAGGGACTATGGCTACACCTTC.

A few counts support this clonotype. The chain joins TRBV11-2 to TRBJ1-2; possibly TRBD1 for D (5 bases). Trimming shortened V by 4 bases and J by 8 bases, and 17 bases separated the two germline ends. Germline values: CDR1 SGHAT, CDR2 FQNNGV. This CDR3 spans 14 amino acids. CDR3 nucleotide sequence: TGTGCCAGCAGCTCAGTCCAGGGTTTTGGAGGCTACACCTTC. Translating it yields CASSSVQGFGGYTF.

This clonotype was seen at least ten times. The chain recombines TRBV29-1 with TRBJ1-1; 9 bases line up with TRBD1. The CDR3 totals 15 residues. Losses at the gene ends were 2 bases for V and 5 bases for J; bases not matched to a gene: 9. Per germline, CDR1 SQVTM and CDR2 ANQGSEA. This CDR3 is CSVEQLGQGPTEAFF. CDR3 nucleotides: TGCAGCGTTGAACAATTAGGACAGGGGCCAACTGAAGCTTTCTTT.

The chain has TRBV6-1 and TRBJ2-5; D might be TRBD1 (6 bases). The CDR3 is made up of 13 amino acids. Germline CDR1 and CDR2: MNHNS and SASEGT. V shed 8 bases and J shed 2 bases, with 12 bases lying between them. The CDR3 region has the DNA TGTGCCAGCTCAGGGACACGTCAAGAGACCCAGTACTTC. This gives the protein CASSGTRQETQYF.

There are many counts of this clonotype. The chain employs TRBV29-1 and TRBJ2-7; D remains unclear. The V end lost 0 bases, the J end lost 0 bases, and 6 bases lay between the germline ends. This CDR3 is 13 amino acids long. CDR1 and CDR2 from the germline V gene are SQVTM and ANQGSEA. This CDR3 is CSVEDSVSYEQYF. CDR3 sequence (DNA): TGCAGCGTTGAAGATTCGGTCTCCTACGAGCAGTACTTC.

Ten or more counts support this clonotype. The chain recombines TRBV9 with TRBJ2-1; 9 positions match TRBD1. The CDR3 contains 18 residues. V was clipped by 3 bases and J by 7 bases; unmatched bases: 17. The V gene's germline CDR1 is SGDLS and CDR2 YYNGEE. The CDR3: CASSGWGSSVTGGNEQFF. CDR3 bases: TGTGCCAGCAGCGGATGGGGATCTTCGGTGACAGGGGGTAATGAGCAGTTCTTC.

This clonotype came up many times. CDR3 region: CASSLGLAGINEQYF. The DNA for the CDR3 is TGTGCCAGCAGCCTAGGACTAGCGGGCATCAACGAGCAGTACTTC. The V and J genes are TRBV11-2 and TRBJ2-7; 11 bases fit TRBD2. This CDR3 has 15 amino acids. Trimming at V came to 5 bases and at J to 5 bases, leaving 8 bases not matched to a gene. Looked up from germline, CDR1 is SGHAT and CDR2 is FQNNGV.

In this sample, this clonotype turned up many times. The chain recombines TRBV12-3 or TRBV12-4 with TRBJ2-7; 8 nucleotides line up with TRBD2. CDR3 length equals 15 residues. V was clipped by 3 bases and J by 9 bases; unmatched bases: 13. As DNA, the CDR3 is TGTGCCAGCAGTTTTCCCCCCAGCGGGAGTGGAGTGCAGTACTTC. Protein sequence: CASSFPPSGSGVQYF.

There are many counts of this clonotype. The CDR3 nucleotides read TGTGCCAGCAGCTTAGTAACAGGGCACTATGGCTACACCTTC. Translated, it gives CASSLVTGHYGYTF. The rearrangement joins TRBV7-9 to TRBJ1-2; TRBD1 might be the D (6 bases). The CDR3 loop spans 14 amino acids. Looked up from germline, CDR1 is SEHNR and CDR2 is FQNEAQ (reference sequence). V dropped 1 base and J dropped 3 bases, with 9 bases sitting between them.

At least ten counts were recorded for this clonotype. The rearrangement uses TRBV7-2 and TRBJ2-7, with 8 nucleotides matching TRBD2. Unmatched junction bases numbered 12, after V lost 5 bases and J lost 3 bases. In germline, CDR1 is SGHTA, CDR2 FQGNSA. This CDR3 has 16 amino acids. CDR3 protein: CASSLEFLAGLYEQYF. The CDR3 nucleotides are TGTGCCAGCAGCCTGGAATTTTTAGCGGGACTCTACGAGCAGTACTTC.

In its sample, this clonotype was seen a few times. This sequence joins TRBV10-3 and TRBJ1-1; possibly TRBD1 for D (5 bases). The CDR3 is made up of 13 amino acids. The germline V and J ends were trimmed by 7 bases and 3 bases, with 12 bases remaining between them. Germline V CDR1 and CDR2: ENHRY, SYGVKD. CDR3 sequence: CAITAQEDTEAFF. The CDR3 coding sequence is TGTGCCATCACCGCACAGGAGGACACTGAAGCTTTCTTT.

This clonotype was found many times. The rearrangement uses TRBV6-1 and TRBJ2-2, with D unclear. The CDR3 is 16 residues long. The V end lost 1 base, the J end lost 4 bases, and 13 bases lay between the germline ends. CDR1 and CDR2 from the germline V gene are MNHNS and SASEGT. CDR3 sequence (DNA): TGTGCCAGCAGTGAAGAAGTAGGGCAAGTCACCGGGGAGCTGTTTTTT. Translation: CASSEEVGQVTGELFF.

DNA for the CDR3: TGCGCCAGCAGCTCCACACGGAGCATAGAGACCCAGTACTTC. Protein sequence: CASSSTRSIETQYF. This chain joins TRBV5-1 and TRBJ2-5; D gene unclear. V lost 3 bases to trimming and J lost 4 bases, with 13 bases between them. Germline CDR1 reads SGHRS; CDR2 reads YFSETQ. The CDR3 extends over 14 amino acids.

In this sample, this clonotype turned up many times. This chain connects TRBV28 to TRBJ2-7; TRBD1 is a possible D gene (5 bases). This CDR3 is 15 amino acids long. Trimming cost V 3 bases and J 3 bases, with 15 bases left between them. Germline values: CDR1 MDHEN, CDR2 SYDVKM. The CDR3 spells CASSFRQDTFYEQYF. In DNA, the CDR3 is TGTGCCAGCAGTTTCCGCCAGGACACATTCTACGAGCAGTACTTC.

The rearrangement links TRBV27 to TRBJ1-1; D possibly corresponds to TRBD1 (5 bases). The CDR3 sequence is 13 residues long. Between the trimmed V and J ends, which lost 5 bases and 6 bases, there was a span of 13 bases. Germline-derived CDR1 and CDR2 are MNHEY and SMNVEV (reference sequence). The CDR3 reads CASSPGHVAEAFF. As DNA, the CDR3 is TGTGCCAGCAGTCCCGGACACGTGGCTGAAGCTTTCTTT.

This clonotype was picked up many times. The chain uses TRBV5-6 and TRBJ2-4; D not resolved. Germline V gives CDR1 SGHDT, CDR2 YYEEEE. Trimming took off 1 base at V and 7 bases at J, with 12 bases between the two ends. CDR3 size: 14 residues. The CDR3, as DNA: TGTGCCAGCAGCTTGATGATTGAGACGAACATTCAGTACTTC. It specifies CASSLMIETNIQYF.

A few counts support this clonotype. CDR3 residues: CASSPGLASPYEQYF. The CDR3 DNA reads as TGCGCCAGCAGCCCGGGACTAGCAAGCCCCTACGAGCAGTACTTC. The chain links TRBV5-1 to TRBJ2-7; TRBD2 matches 9 bases. The V segment lost 4 bases and the J segment 2 bases; nucleotides outside the gene matches: 7. Germline CDR1 reads SGHRS; CDR2 reads YFSETQ. The length of the CDR3 is 15 residues.